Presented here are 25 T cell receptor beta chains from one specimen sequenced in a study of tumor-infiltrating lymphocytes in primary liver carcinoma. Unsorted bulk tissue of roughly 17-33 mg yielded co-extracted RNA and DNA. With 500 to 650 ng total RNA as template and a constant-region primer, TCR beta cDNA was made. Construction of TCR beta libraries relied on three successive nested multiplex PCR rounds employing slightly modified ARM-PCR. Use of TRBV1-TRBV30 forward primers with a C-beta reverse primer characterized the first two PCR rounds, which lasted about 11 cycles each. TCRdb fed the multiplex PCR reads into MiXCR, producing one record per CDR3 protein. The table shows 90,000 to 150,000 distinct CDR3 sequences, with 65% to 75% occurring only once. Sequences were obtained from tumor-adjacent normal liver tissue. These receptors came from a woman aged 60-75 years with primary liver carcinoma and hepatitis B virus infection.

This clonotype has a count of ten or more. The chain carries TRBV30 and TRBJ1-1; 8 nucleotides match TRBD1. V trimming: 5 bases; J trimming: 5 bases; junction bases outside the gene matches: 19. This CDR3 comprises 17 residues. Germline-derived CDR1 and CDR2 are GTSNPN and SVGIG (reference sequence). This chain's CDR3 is CAWESPLRTGRLTEAFF. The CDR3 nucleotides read TGTGCCTGGGAATCACCACTAAGGACAGGGCGACTTACTGAAGCTTTCTTT.

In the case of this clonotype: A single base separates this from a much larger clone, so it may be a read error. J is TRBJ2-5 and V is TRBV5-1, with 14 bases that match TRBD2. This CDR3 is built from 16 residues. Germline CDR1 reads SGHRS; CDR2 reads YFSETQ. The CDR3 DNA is TGCGCCATCAGCTTGGGACTAGCGGGAGTGGTGGAGACCCAGTACTTC. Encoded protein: CAISLGLAGVVETQYF.

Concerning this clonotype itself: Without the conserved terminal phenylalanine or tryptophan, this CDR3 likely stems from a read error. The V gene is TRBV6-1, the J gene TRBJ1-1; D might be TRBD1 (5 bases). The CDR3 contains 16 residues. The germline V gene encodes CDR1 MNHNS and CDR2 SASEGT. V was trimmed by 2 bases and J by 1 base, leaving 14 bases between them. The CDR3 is CASSETRGRGNTEAFI. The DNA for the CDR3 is TGTGCCAGCAGTGAAACAAGAGGGAGGGGGAACACTGAAGCTTTCATT.

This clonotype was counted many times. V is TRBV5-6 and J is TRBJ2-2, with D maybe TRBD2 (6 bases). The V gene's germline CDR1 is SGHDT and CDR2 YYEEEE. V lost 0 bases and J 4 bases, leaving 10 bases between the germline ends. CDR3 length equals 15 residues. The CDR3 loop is CASSLGRGGTGELFF. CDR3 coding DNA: TGTGCCAGCAGCTTGGGACGGGGAGGCACCGGGGAGCTGTTTTTT.

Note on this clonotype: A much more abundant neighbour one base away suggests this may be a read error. This CDR3 reads CARSTGGNEQFF. CDR3 DNA sequence: TGTGCCAGGAGTACAGGGGGCAATGAGCAGTTCTTC. The chain has TRBV28 and TRBJ2-1; 8 bases are a match to TRBD1. The V and J ends lost 9 bases and 6 bases, in that order; junction bases with no gene match: 4. This CDR3 is 12 amino acids long. The germline CDR1 and CDR2 sequences are MDHEN and SYDVKM.

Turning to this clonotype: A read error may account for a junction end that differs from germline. For the CDR3, the DNA is TGTGCCAGCGGCTTAGATCTGACGGGTGGGGGCGATGAACTGTTCTTC. Translation gives CASGLDLTGGGDELFF. This chain links TRBV11-2 with TRBJ2-1, with a possible D match to TRBD1 (6 bases). The CDR3 has 16 residues. The germline V gene encodes CDR1 SGHAT and CDR2 FQNNGV. The full variable domain, rest sourced from reference TRBV11-2 and TRBJ2-1, is EAGVAQSPRYKIIEKRQSVAFWCNPISGHATLYWYQQILGQGPKLLIQFQNNGVVDDSQLPKDRFSAERLKGVDSTLKIQPAKLEDSAVYLCASGLDLTGGGDELFFGPGTRLTVL.

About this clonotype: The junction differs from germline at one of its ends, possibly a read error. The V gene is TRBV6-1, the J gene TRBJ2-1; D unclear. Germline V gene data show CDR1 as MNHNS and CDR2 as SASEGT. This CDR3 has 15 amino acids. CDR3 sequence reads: CTSSEGPKTYNEQFF. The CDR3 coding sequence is TGTACCAGCAGTGAAGGCCCCAAGACTTACAATGAGCAGTTCTTC.

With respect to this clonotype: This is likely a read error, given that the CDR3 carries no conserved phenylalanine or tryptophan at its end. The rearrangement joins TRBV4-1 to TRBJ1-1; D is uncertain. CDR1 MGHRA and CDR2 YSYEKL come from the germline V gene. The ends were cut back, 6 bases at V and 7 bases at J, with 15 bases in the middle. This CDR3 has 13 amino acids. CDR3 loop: CASSLKQALEAFI. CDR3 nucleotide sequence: TGCGCCAGCAGTTTGAAGCAAGCCCTTGAAGCTTTCATT.

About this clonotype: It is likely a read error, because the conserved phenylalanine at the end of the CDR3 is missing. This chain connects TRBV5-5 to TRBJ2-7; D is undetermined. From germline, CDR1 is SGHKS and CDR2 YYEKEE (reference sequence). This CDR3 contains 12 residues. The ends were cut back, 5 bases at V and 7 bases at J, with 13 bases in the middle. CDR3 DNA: TGTGCCAGCAGTCCTCTGGAGCGTGAGCAGTACCTC. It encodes CASSPLEREQYL.

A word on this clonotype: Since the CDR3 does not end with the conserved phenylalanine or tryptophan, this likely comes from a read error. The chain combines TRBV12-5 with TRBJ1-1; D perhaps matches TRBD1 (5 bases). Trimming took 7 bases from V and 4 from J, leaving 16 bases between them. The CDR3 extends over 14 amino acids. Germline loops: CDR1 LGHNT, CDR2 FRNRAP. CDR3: CASAPDSGGTEAFY. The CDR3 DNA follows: TGTGCTAGTGCCCCGGATAGTGGGGGCACTGAAGCTTTCTAT.

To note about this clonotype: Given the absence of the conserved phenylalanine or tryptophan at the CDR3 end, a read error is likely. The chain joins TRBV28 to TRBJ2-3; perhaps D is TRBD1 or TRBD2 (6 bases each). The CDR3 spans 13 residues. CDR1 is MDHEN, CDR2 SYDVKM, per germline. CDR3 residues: CASSLSSRGEQYL. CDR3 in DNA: TGTGCTAGCAGTTTAAGTTCTAGGGGGGAGCAGTATCTT.

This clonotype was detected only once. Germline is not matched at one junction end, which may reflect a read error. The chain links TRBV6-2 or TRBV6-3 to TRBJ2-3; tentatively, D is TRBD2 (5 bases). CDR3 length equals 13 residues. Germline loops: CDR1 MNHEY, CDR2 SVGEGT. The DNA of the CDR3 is TGTGCCATCAGTTACTCTAGCACAGATACGCGGTATTTT. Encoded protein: CAISYSSTDTRYF.

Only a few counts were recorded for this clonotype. The CDR3 protein is CASSLPRGTGDSDTQYF. For the CDR3, the DNA is TGTGCCAGCAGTTTACCGCGGGGGACTGGGGACTCAGATACGCAGTATTTT. The V call is TRBV28, the J call TRBJ2-3, with TRBD2 identical over 7 bases. CDR3 size: 17 residues. The germline gives CDR1 MDHEN, CDR2 SYDVKM. The V segment lost 2 bases and the J segment 4 bases; nucleotides outside the gene matches: 12.

The CDR3 region is CASTPGVVGTDTQYF. CDR3 coding DNA: TGTGCCAGCACTCCGGGAGTGGTTGGGACAGATACGCAGTATTTT. V is TRBV9 and J is TRBJ2-3, with D possibly matching TRBD2 (6 bases). The germline V and J ends were trimmed by 6 bases and 3 bases, with 17 bases remaining between them. CDR1 and CDR2 from the germline V gene are SGDLS and YYNGEE. This CDR3 comprises 15 residues.

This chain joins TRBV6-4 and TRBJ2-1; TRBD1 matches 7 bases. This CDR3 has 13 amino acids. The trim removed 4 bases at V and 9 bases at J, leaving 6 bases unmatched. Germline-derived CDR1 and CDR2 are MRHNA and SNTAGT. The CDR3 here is CASSARQGTEQFF. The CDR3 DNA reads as TGTGCCAGCAGTGCCCGACAGGGCACTGAGCAGTTCTTC.

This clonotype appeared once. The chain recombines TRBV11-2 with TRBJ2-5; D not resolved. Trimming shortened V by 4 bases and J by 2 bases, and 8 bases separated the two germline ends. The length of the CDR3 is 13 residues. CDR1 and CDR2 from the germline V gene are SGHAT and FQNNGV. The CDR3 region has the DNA TGTGCCAGCAGCTCCGGACGACAAGAGACCCAGTACTTC. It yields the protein CASSSGRQETQYF.

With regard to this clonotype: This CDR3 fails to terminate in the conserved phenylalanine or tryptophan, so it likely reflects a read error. CDR3 DNA: TGTGCCAGCAGCCCCGACAGGGTGGGAAACACCATATATTCT. This sequence encodes CASSPDRVGNTIYS. The chain carries TRBV12-3 or TRBV12-4 and TRBJ1-3; TRBD1 matches at 7 bases. V shed 6 bases, J shed 4 bases, and the junction held 6 bases outside the gene matches. This CDR3 is 14 amino acids long.

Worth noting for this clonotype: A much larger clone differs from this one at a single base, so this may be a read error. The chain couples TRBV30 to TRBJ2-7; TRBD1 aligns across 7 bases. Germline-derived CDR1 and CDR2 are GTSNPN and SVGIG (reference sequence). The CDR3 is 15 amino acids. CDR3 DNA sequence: TGTGCCTGGAGTTTCCCGACAGGGATTCCCTACGAGCAGCACTTC. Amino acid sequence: CAWSFPTGIPYEQHF.

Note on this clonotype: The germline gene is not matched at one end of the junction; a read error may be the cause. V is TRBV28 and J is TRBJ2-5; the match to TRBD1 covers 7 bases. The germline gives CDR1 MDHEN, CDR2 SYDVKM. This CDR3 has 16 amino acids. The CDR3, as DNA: TGTGCCAGCGGTTTGGTGCCAGGGGGTCACCAAGAGACCCAGTACTTC. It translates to CASGLVPGGHQETQYF.

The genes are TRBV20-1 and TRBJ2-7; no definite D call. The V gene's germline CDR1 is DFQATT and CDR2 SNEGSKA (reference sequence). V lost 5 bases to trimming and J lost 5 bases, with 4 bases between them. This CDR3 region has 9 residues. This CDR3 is CSAGNEQYF. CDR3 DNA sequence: TGCAGTGCTGGCAACGAGCAGTACTTC.

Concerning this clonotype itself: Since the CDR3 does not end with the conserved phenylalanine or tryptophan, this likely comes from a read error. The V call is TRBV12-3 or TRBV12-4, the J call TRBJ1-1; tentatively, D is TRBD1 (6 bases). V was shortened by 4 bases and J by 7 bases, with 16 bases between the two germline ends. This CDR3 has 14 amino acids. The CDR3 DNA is TGTGCCAGCAGTTCCGCCTCAGGGGCCATTGAAGCTTTCTCT. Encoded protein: CASSSASGAIEAFS.

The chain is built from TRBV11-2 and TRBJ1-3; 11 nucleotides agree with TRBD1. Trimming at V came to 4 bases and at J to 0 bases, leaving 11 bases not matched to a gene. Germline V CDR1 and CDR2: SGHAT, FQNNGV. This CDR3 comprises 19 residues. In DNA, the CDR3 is TGTGCCAGCAGCTCAACGGGACAGGGGGGACTCACCTCTGGAAACACCATATATTTT. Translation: CASSSTGQGGLTSGNTIYF. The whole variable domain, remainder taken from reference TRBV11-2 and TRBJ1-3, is EAGVAQSPRYKIIEKRQSVAFWCNPISGHATLYWYQQILGQGPKLLIQFQNNGVVDDSQLPKDRFSAERLKGVDSTLKIQPAKLEDSAVYLCASSSTGQGGLTSGNTIYFGEGSWLTVV.

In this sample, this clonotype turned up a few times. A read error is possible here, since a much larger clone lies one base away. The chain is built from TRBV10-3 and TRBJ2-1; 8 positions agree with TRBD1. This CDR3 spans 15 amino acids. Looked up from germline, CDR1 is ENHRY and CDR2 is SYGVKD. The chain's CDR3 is CAIRGQGRPYNGQFF. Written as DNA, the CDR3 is TGTGCCATCAGAGGACAGGGTCGCCCCTACAATGGGCAGTTCTTC.

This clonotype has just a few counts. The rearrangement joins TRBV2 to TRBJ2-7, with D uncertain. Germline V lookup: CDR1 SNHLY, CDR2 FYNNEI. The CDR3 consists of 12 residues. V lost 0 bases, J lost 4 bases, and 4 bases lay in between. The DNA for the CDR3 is TGTGCCAGCAGTGAAGCCGCATACGAGCAGTACTTC. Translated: CASSEAAYEQYF.

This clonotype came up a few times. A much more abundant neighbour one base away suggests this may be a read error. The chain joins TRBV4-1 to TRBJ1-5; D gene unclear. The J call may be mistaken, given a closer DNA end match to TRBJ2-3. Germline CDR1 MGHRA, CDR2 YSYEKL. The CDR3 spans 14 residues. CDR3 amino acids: CASSQSEGNQPQYF. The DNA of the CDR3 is TGCGCCAGCAGCCAGTCCGAAGGGAATCAGCCCCAGTATTTT.